These T cell receptor beta chains were read from a single sample in a study of blood T cell repertoires in COVID-19. TCRdb keeps only in-frame clones here, not all; method: immunoSEQ multiplex PCR. Altogether more than 250,000 clones are present, 70% to 90% being singletons, with the ten largest covering more than 0.95%. What was sequenced was PBMCs or T cells enriched from blood (not recorded which). The receptors were gathered from a woman aged 35 to 49 with acute COVID-19. CDR3s include the opening cysteine and the closing phenylalanine or tryptophan. A D gene is named only where the DNA matches it firmly. Not all rows give a size; the values are once, few, many and, for expanded clones, a class.

j_gene: TRBJ2-7
v_gene: TRBV28
abundance: -
d_gene: TRBD2
CDR3aa: CASSPRTSGRLQIWEQYF
CDR3nt: TGTGCCAGCAGTCCCCGGACTAGCGGGAGGCTCCAGATATGGGAGCAGTACTTC

j_gene: TRBJ1-2
v_gene: TRBV7-2
abundance: -
d_gene: TRBD1
CDR3aa: CASSLGGTVYGYTF
CDR3nt: TGTGCCAGCAGCTTAGGGGGGACAGTCTATGGCTACACCTTC

j_gene: TRBJ1-2
v_gene: TRBV29-1
abundance: once
d_gene: -
CDR3aa: CSVFVAHQTRGNIYGYTF
CDR3nt: TGCAGCGTTTTCGTAGCCCACCAGACCAGGGGCAACATCTATGGCTACACCTTC

j_gene: TRBJ2-3
v_gene: TRBV27
abundance: -
d_gene: -
CDR3aa: CASSPALTGFTDTQYF
CDR3nt: TGTGCCAGCAGTCCCGCTCTAACAGGGTTCACAGATACGCAGTATTTT

j_gene: TRBJ2-3
v_gene: TRBV23-1
abundance: -
d_gene: TRBD1
CDR3aa: CASSVLGTGKKQALSTDTQYF
CDR3nt: TGCGCCAGCAGCGTACTGGGGACAGGGAAAAAACAAGCACTTAGCACAGATACGCAGTATTTT

j_gene: TRBJ1-5
v_gene: TRBV5-6
abundance: -
d_gene: -
CDR3aa: CASSLARGHQPQHF
CDR3nt: TGTGCCAGCAGCTTGGCTAGGGGCCATCAGCCCCAGCATTTT

j_gene: TRBJ2-1
v_gene: TRBV11-3
abundance: -
d_gene: TRBD2
CDR3aa: CASSLGGRARNEQFF
CDR3nt: TGTGCCAGCAGCTTAGGCGGGAGGGCCCGCAATGAGCAGTTCTTC

j_gene: TRBJ2-1
v_gene: TRBV7-8
abundance: -
d_gene: TRBD2
CDR3aa: CASSANGLAGSNEQFF
CDR3nt: TGTGCCAGCAGCGCAAACGGACTAGCGGGGTCCAATGAGCAGTTCTTC

j_gene: TRBJ1-3
v_gene: TRBV10-3
abundance: -
d_gene: TRBD1
CDR3aa: CAIATGNSGNTIYF
CDR3nt: TGTGCCATAGCGACAGGGAACTCTGGAAACACCATATATTTT

j_gene: TRBJ1-5
v_gene: TRBV3-1/TRBV3-2
abundance: -
d_gene: TRBD1
CDR3aa: CASSQDLGDRDNQPQHF
CDR3nt: TGTGCCAGCAGCCAAGATCTGGGGGACAGGGACAATCAGCCCCAGCATTTT

j_gene: TRBJ1-5
v_gene: TRBV7-9
abundance: -
d_gene: -
CDR3aa: CASSPTSAGHQPQHF
CDR3nt: TGTGCCAGCAGCCCCACAAGCGCGGGGCATCAGCCCCAGCATTTT